Below, 31 T cell receptor beta chains from the same sample are listed, as sequenced in a study of blood T cell repertoires in COVID-19. Profiling relied on immunoSEQ multiplex PCR, and the TCRdb table lists in-frame clones only, not all of them. The data show 130,000 to 150,000 clones, roughly 87% seen once. Sequencing was carried out using peripheral blood. Source of these receptors: a woman between 45 and 65 years old with acute or convalescent COVID-19.

The gene calls are TRBV27 and TRBJ2-3; D might be TRBD2 (6 bases). This CDR3 is 15 amino acids long. Germline V lookup: CDR1 MNHEY, CDR2 SMNVEV (reference sequence). V gave up 2 bases and J gave up 4 bases, with 13 bases separating them. The CDR3 loop is CASSLTRLVSDTQYF. Written as DNA, the CDR3 is TGTGCCAGCAGTTTAACCAGACTAGTATCAGATACGCAGTATTTT.

V is TRBV5-1 and J is TRBJ2-2; maybe TRBD2 (5 bases). V shed 3 bases and J shed 2 bases, with 8 bases lying between them. Germline V lookup: CDR1 SGHRS, CDR2 YFSETQ. CDR3 length: 14 residues. The CDR3 reads CASSSGINTGELFF. For the CDR3, the DNA is TGCGCCAGCAGCTCCGGGATAAACACCGGGGAGCTGTTTTTT.

This chain connects TRBV6-5 to TRBJ2-7, with 9 bases fitting TRBD1. This CDR3 has 15 residues. V trimming: 8 bases; J trimming: 4 bases; junction bases outside the gene matches: 12. Per the germline V gene, CDR1 is MNHEY and CDR2 is SVGAGI. The CDR3 nucleotides are TGTGCCAGCGGGTCTCCGGGACAGGGCGTTTACGAGCAGTACTTC. Translating gives CASGSPGQGVYEQYF.

J is TRBJ1-1 and V is TRBV19, with a possible D match to TRBD1 (6 bases). This CDR3 comprises 14 residues. The V end lost 4 bases, the J end lost 1 base, and 10 bases lay between the germline ends. In germline, CDR1 is LNHDA, CDR2 SQIVND (reference sequence). CDR3 coding DNA: TGTGCCAGTAGTACCGGACAGAAGAACACTGAAGCTTTCTTT. This codes for CASSTGQKNTEAFF.

V usage is TRBV28 and J usage is TRBJ2-3; 8 nucleotides agree with TRBD2. The CDR3 is 15 residues long. Germline CDR1 and CDR2: MDHEN and SYDVKM. Losses at the gene ends were 3 bases for V and 5 bases for J; bases not matched to a gene: 7. The CDR3 spells CASSFPGGGVDTQYF. The CDR3 DNA reads as TGTGCCAGCAGTTTCCCCGGGGGGGGTGTAGATACGCAGTATTTT.

The chain carries TRBV5-4 and TRBJ1-4; 8 bases are shared with TRBD1. The germline V gene encodes CDR1 SGHNT and CDR2 YYREEE (reference sequence). V dropped 3 bases and J dropped 4; count of bases not matched to a gene: 5. There are 15 residues in the CDR3. In nucleotides, the CDR3 is TGTGCCAGCAGCTGGGGGACAGGCCTTAATGAAAAACTGTTTTTT. Its protein is CASSWGTGLNEKLFF. The complete variable domain, with remaining parts taken from reference TRBV5-4 and TRBJ1-4, reads ETGVTQSPTHLIKTRGQQVTLRCSSQSGHNTVSWYQQALGQGPQFIFQYYREEENGRGNFPPRFSGLQFPNYSSELNVNALELDDSALYLCASSWGTGLNEKLFFGSGTQLSVL.

The genes are TRBV30 and TRBJ1-4; a weak D match, TRBD1 (5 bases). CDR3 size: 12 residues. V was trimmed by 0 bases and J by 6 bases, leaving 5 bases between them. Germline CDR1 is GTSNPN and CDR2 is SVGIG (reference sequence). CDR3 in amino acids: CAWSVRDEKLFF. The DNA for the CDR3 is TGTGCCTGGAGTGTCAGGGATGAAAAACTGTTTTTT.

This clone has only one observation. V gene TRBV7-9 combines with J gene TRBJ2-3; D possibly corresponds to TRBD2 (6 bases). Germline loops: CDR1 SEHNR, CDR2 FQNEAQ (reference sequence). V gave up 6 bases and J gave up 4 bases, with 17 bases separating them. This CDR3 is 15 amino acids long. This chain's CDR3 is CASRSLRERADTQYF. As DNA, the CDR3 is TGTGCCAGCAGATCCCTCCGGGAGCGGGCAGATACGCAGTATTTT.

A few counts support this clone. The chain links TRBV12-3 or TRBV12-4 to TRBJ1-2; D is unclear. The CDR3 has 12 amino acids. V lost 2 bases and J lost 4, with 5 bases in between. The CDR3 sequence: CASSLNGYGYTF. CDR3 in DNA: TGTGCCAGCAGTTTAAACGGCTATGGCTACACCTTC.

This clone was recorded a few times. The chain uses TRBV7-9 and TRBJ2-5; TRBD2 matches 15 bases. Trimming removed 3 bases from V and 1 base from J; junction bases left unmatched: 3. The germline V gene has CDR1 SEHNR and CDR2 FQNEAQ (reference sequence). This CDR3 contains 17 residues. CDR3 in DNA: TGTGCCAGCAGCTTGGGACTAGCGGGGGGTAGCCAAGAGACCCAGTACTTC. Translating it yields CASSLGLAGGSQETQYF.

The gene calls are TRBV7-3 and TRBJ2-6; perhaps TRBD2 as D (5 bases). V shed 5 bases and J shed 2 bases, with 13 bases lying between them. The germline gives CDR1 SGHTA, CDR2 FQGTGA. The CDR3 runs to 16 residues. In DNA, the CDR3 is TGTGCCAGCAGCCCTGCGGGCCTTCCTGGGGCCAACGTCCTGACTTTC. It is translated as CASSPAGLPGANVLTF.

Comments on this clone: One end of the junction does not line up with germline, which may come from a read error. The chain links TRBV7-3 to TRBJ1-6, with D possibly TRBD1 on 6 matching bases. The CDR3 is 15 residues long. Germline V CDR1 and CDR2: SGHTA, FQGTGA. DNA of the CDR3: TGTGCCAGCAGCCTAACGGGACATAGGGATTCACCCCTCCACTTT. This codes for CASSLTGHRDSPLHF.

This chain connects TRBV4-1 to TRBJ2-2, with 15 bases aligning to TRBD2. Germline-derived CDR1 and CDR2 are MGHRA and YSYEKL. V lost 4 bases and J lost 7; bases outside the gene matches: 7. The CDR3 has 17 residues. The DNA for the CDR3 is TGCGCCAGCAGCCGAGGGGGACTAGCGGGGGGCGGCGGGGAGCTGTTTTTT. The encoded protein is CASSRGGLAGGGGELFF.

The chain uses TRBV6-5 and TRBJ1-1, with D perhaps TRBD1 (6 bases). CDR3 size: 14 residues. CDR1 MNHEY and CDR2 SVGAGI come from the germline V gene. The V and J ends lost 5 bases and 3 bases respectively, with 13 bases between them. CDR3: CASSLTGPHTEAFF. Here the CDR3 DNA reads TGTGCCAGCAGTCTCACAGGGCCCCACACTGAAGCTTTCTTT.

For the CDR3, the DNA is TGTGCCAGTAGTCCAACAGGGGGCACCGGGGAGCTGTTTTTT. Translating gives CASSPTGGTGELFF. The chain uses TRBV19 and TRBJ2-2; 8 positions agree with TRBD1. The V and J ends lost 5 bases and 4 bases, in that order; junction bases with no gene match: 3. Germline CDR1 reads LNHDA; CDR2 reads SQIVND (reference sequence). The CDR3 runs to 14 residues. Full variable domain (rest looked up from reference TRBV19 and TRBJ2-2): DGGITQSPKYLFRKEGQNVTLSCEQNLNHDAMYWYRQDPGQGLRLIYYSQIVNDFQKGDIAEGYSVSREKKESFPLTVTSAQKNPTAFYLCASSPTGGTGELFFGEGSRLTVL.

This chain joins TRBV6-1 and TRBJ1-2; maybe TRBD1 (5 bases). Trimming cost V 3 bases and J 4 bases, with 9 bases left between them. The CDR3 covers 13 residues. Germline V gene sequence: CDR1 MNHNS, CDR2 SASEGT. This CDR3 reads CASSENDSYGYTF. The CDR3 region has the DNA TGTGCCAGCAGTGAGAACGACAGCTATGGCTACACCTTC.

The V and J genes are TRBV7-9 and TRBJ2-7; 7 nucleotides line up with TRBD1. Looked up from germline, CDR1 is SEHNR and CDR2 is FQNEAQ (reference sequence). This CDR3 region has 14 residues. With V trimmed by 0 bases and J by 7 bases, 6 bases remained unmatched. CDR3 coding DNA: TGTGCCAGCAGCTTAGCCACCCTGGACAGGGAGCAGTACTTC. Its translation is CASSLATLDREQYF.

This clone was seen just once. The rearrangement joins TRBV13 to TRBJ1-3; unclear D gene. V was shortened by 1 base and J by 0 bases, with 13 bases between the two germline ends. This CDR3 has 17 amino acids. Germline V gives CDR1 PRHDT, CDR2 FYEKMQ (reference sequence). CDR3 in amino acids: CASSLDSGLFSGNTIYF. The CDR3, as DNA: TGTGCCAGCAGCTTAGATAGTGGACTCTTCTCTGGAAACACCATATATTTT. The whole variable domain, remainder taken from reference TRBV13 and TRBJ1-3, is AAGVIQSPRHLIKEKRETATLKCYPIPRHDTVYWYQQGPGQDPQFLISFYEKMQSDKGSIPDRFSAQQFSDYHSELNMSSLELGDSALYFCASSLDSGLFSGNTIYFGEGSWLTVV.

The CDR3 sequence is CASSHRKSGRAWDEQFF. The CDR3 region has the DNA TGTGCCAGCAGCCATCGGAAAAGCGGGAGGGCCTGGGATGAGCAGTTCTTC. This chain links TRBV3-1 (or the pseudogene TRBV3-2) with TRBJ2-1, with TRBD2 identical over 10 bases. Per the germline V gene, CDR1 is LGHDT and CDR2 is YNNKEL (reference sequence). The CDR3 runs 17 residues. With V trimmed by 3 bases and J by 8 bases, 13 bases remained unmatched.

The chain uses TRBV28 and TRBJ1-6, with no clear D. The germline V gene encodes CDR1 MDHEN and CDR2 SYDVKM. This CDR3 is built from 14 residues. Trimming left V 6 bases short and J 7 bases short, with 13 bases between. The CDR3 loop is CASRKNYGNSPLHF. The CDR3 DNA sequence: TGTGCCAGCAGGAAAAACTACGGCAATTCACCCCTCCACTTT.

The V and J genes are TRBV2 and TRBJ2-3; TRBD2 is a possible D gene (5 bases). Germline values: CDR1 SNHLY, CDR2 FYNNEI. The CDR3 consists of 12 residues. Trimming removed 6 bases from V and 3 bases from J, with 7 bases in between. In nucleotides, the CDR3 is TGTGCCAGCAGGGAGGTTACAGATACGCAGTATTTT. It yields the protein CASREVTDTQYF. Drawing the rest from reference TRBV2 and TRBJ2-3, the complete variable domain is EPEVTQTPSHQVTQMGQEVILRCVPISNHLYFYWYRQILGQKVEFLVSFYNNEISEKSEIFDDQFSVERPDGSNFTLKIRSTKLEDSAMYFCASREVTDTQYFGPGTRLTVL.

V usage is TRBV9 and J usage is TRBJ1-1, with no clear D. This CDR3 has 14 amino acids. V dropped 0 bases and J dropped 2 bases, with 8 bases sitting between them. Germline V CDR1 and CDR2: SGDLS, YYNGEE. The CDR3 loop is CASSVGGFNTEAFF. The CDR3, as DNA: TGTGCCAGCAGCGTAGGCGGATTTAACACTGAAGCTTTCTTT.

The CDR3 protein is CASTGTGQFETLNTEAFF. The CDR3 DNA sequence: TGCGCCAGCACAGGGACAGGTCAATTCGAAACCCTAAACACTGAAGCTTTCTTT. The chain employs TRBV5-1 and TRBJ1-1, with 8 bases matching TRBD1. V shed 6 bases, J shed 2 bases, and the junction held 18 bases outside the gene matches. The CDR3 contains 18 residues. In germline, CDR1 is SGHRS, CDR2 YFSETQ.

This clone was recorded at least ten times. The V and J genes are TRBV28 and TRBJ1-2, with D uncertain. Trimming left V 5 bases short and J 7 bases short, with 14 bases between. The CDR3 length is 13 residues. CDR1 is MDHEN, CDR2 SYDVKM, per germline. The CDR3 bases are TGTGCCAGCAGTCGGAGCCTACAAGTTGGCTACACCTTC. As protein: CASSRSLQVGYTF.

This clone was seen just once. This chain's CDR3 is CASSEPTGRRTEAFF. CDR3 in DNA: TGTGCCAGCAGTGAACCGACAGGGAGGAGAACTGAAGCTTTCTTT. This rearrangement joins TRBV6-1 to TRBJ1-1; 7 bases match TRBD1. V gave up 2 bases and J gave up 5 bases; unmatched junction bases: 8. This CDR3 has 15 amino acids. CDR1 is MNHNS, CDR2 SASEGT, per germline.

The chain uses TRBV4-2 and TRBJ2-5; D is possibly TRBD2 (5 bases). Trimming stripped 0 bases from V and 6 bases from J, with 14 bases between. The CDR3 contains 15 residues. The germline CDR1 and CDR2 sequences are LGHNA and YNFKEQ. In DNA form, the CDR3 reads TGTGCCAGCAGCCAAGATCAAGGAGGCAAGCAGACCCAGTACTTC. It is translated as CASSQDQGGKQTQYF.

The rearrangement uses TRBV24-1 and TRBJ2-5, with D possibly matching TRBD2 (6 bases). V was shortened by 4 bases and J by 4 bases, with 21 bases between the two germline ends. CDR1 is KGHDR and CDR2 is SFDVKD in the germline V gene. The CDR3 is 17 residues long. The CDR3 DNA reads TGTGCCACCAGTGAAAAAGGCCTAGCGAAGTTCCCAGAGACCCAGTACTTC. Its protein is CATSEKGLAKFPETQYF.

V usage is TRBV24-1 and J usage is TRBJ2-3; TRBD2 aligns across 12 bases. J gave up 8 bases and V 4 bases, and 12 bases lay outside the gene matches. Germline CDR1 KGHDR, CDR2 SFDVKD. The CDR3 is 17 residues long. CDR3 sequence: CATSDSLLAGGPSTQYF. CDR3 coding DNA: TGTGCCACCAGTGACTCCCTGCTAGCGGGAGGGCCTAGTACGCAGTATTTT.

The CDR3 nucleotides read TGCGCCAGCAGCTTGGCCAAGACTGTCCACCCCCAGTACTTC. It is translated as CASSLAKTVHPQYF. This chain uses TRBV5-1 with TRBJ2-5; D is ambiguous. With 0 bases removed from V and 9 bases from J, the gap between germline ends came to 15 bases. Looked up from germline, CDR1 is SGHRS and CDR2 is YFSETQ. The CDR3 totals 14 residues. The variable domain in full, completed from reference TRBV5-1 and TRBJ2-5, reads KAGVTQTPRYLIKTRGQQVTLSCSPISGHRSVSWYQQTPGQGLQFLFEYFSETQRNKGNFPGRFSGRQFSNSRSEMNVSTLELGDSALYLCASSLAKTVHPQYFGPGTRLLVL.

Of note for this clone: Other DNA sequences in this sample translate to the same CDR3. The V gene is TRBV5-5, the J gene TRBJ2-1, with D maybe TRBD1 (6 bases). The CDR3 runs to 15 residues. In germline, CDR1 is SGHKS, CDR2 YYEKEE (reference sequence). The V end was cut by 0 bases, the J end by 2 bases, with 9 bases between. This chain's CDR3 is CASSLEQGAYNEQFF. The DNA of the CDR3 is TGTGCCAGCAGCTTGGAACAGGGAGCCTACAATGAGCAGTTCTTC.

This clone appeared once. The rearrangement links TRBV19 to TRBJ1-5, with 9 bases identical to TRBD1. Trimming at V came to 6 bases and at J to 3 bases, leaving 15 bases not matched to a gene. Germline V gives CDR1 LNHDA, CDR2 SQIVND (reference sequence). This CDR3 is built from 18 residues. This CDR3 reads CASRNDQAGQGFNQPQHF. The DNA of the CDR3 is TGTGCCAGTAGAAACGACCAGGCGGGACAGGGATTCAATCAGCCCCAGCATTTT. Based on the CDR3 plus reference TRBV19 and TRBJ1-5, the full variable domain is DGGITQSPKYLFRKEGQNVTLSCEQNLNHDAMYWYRQDPGQGLRLIYYSQIVNDFQKGDIAEGYSVSREKKESFPLTVTSAQKNPTAFYLCASRNDQAGQGFNQPQHFGDGTRLSIL.